Shown below are 3 T cell receptor beta chains from a single sample sequenced in a study of siplizumab effects on memory and regulatory T cells. The data were produced by immunoSEQ multiplex PCR, yet TCRdb's version contains in-frame clones alone and is incomplete. The sample consists of over 100,000 clones, about 90% of them appearing once. Sequenced material: Tregs sorted from blood. The receptors were gathered from a human donor in good health.

V is TRBV18 and J is TRBJ2-2, with 9 bases matching TRBD2. The ends lost 3 bases at V and 3 bases at J; junction bases unmatched: 2. Germline V gene data show CDR1 as KGHSH and CDR2 as LQKENI. This CDR3 comprises 15 residues. The CDR3, as DNA: TGTGCCAGCTCACCGTCTAGCGGGGACACCGGGGAGCTGTTTTTT. It codes for CASSPSSGDTGELFF.

The CDR3 reads CASTTDRPYGYTF. Written as DNA, the CDR3 is TGTGCCAGCACCACCGACAGGCCCTATGGCTACACCTTC. The V call is TRBV2, the J call TRBJ1-2; D may be TRBD1 (6 bases). CDR3 length equals 13 residues. Germline V lookup: CDR1 SNHLY, CDR2 FYNNEI. Trimming removed 7 bases at V and 4 bases at J, with 13 bases between.

The rearrangement links TRBV6-6 to TRBJ1-6, with a tentative D call TRBD1 (5 bases). V lost 1 base and J lost 8, with 12 bases in between. This CDR3 is 15 amino acids long. Germline CDR1 reads MNHNY; CDR2 reads SVGAGI (reference sequence). The CDR3 region is CASSYWAGTDSPLHF. CDR3 sequence (DNA): TGTGCCAGCAGTTACTGGGCGGGGACGGATTCACCCCTCCACTTT.